This record looks at one T cell receptor (beta chain) sequence and its context. What it binds is unknown. Using CD45RO/CCR7/CD25/CD127/CD95/CD27, CD4+ naive, central memory, regulatory and stem cell-like memory cells were sorted. TCRB transcripts that were expressed got sequenced, as all of the isolated RNA had been reverse transcribed. Sequencing was performed with immunoSEQ multiplex PCR; in TCRdb, only in-frame clones are kept and a portion is missing. Among more than 120,000 clones, over 9.5% were seen once, and the ten largest hold 1.3%. The CDR3 is 13 residues long. Trimming took off 3 bases at V and 3 bases at J, with 6 bases between the two ends. CDR1 LNHDA and CDR2 SQIVND come from the germline V gene (reference sequence). The sample belongs to a study of beta chain features in type 1 diabetes. Findings of the study overall: Lower insertion and higher deletion counts appeared at VDJ junctions in type 1 diabetes patients.

This rearrangement joins TRBV19 to TRBJ1-5; D is unclear. Sample: naive CD4+ T cells from blood. The receptor comes from a man younger than 35 in good health. CDR3 in DNA: TGTGCCAGTAGTATGCGGAACAATCAGCCCCAGCATTTT. Amino acid sequence: CASSMRNNQPQHF.